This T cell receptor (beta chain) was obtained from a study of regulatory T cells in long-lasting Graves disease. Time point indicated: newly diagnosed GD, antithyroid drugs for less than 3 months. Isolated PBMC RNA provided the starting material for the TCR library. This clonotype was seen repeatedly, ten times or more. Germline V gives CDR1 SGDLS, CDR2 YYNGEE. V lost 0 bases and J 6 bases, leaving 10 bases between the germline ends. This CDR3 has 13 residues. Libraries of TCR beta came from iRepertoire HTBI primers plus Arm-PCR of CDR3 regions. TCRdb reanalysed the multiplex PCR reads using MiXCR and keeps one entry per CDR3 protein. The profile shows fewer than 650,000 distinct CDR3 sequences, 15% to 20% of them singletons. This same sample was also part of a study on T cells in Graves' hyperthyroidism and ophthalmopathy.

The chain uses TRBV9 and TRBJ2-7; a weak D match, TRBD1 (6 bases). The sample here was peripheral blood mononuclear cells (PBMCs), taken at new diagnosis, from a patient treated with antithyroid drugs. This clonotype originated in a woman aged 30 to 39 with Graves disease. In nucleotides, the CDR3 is TGTGCCAGCAGCGTAGAAGGGGGTACCGAGCAGTACTTC. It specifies CASSVEGGTEQYF.